This TCR beta chain was documented in a study of blood T cell repertoires in COVID-19 (dated by TCRdb to 2020 to 2022). A note on the overall study: The collaborator samples originated in the United States, Italy and Spain and spanned the acute and convalescent phases of COVID-19. The material from the prospective study consisted of cDNA or gDNA derived from T cells, B-cell-depleted T cells, or PBMCs. The dataset comprised deeply sampled blood TCRbeta repertoires from subjects exposed to, actively infected with, or recovered from COVID-19. The repertoires were made available in a free public database intended to serve as a resource for research on the immune response to SARS-CoV-2. Samples were obtained from the ongoing ImmuneRACE study (first 160 participants) and from 1,254 subjects provided by 6 global collaborators. A de-identified subject ID, COVID-19 status, age in years and sex were almost always included in the sample metadata. Where HLA class I and class II types were available, the types were taken from metadata supplied by the sample provider, not from assay-based typing.

V loses 4 bases, J loses 4 bases, and the germline ends lie 11 bases apart. From the cysteine up to the phenylalanine, the CDR3 has a length of 13 residues. Only the CDR3 part of the read is kept: 39 bases, read in frame from the first base. The germline V gene yields SGHRS for CDR1 and YFSETQ for CDR2. The collaborating institutions used their own protocols to collect whole blood in K2EDTA tubes. For TCRbeta analysis, collaborators shipped samples in one of three forms: frozen whole blood, isolated PBMCs, or DNA extracted from either of those sample types. The research as a whole found: Clinical and demographic metadata were provided uncurated, with the amount varying by source and participant.

The immunoSEQ Assay, a bias-controlled multiplex PCR, was used to amplify TCRbeta CDR3 regions from genomic DNA. In the paper's pipeline: Within the assay, amplification of reference gene primers was used to estimate how many nucleated cells each sample contained. To quantify the absolute abundance of each unique TCRbeta CDR3 rearrangement, sequence reads were collapsed and filtered. For each sample, productive Simpson clonality was calculated as the square root of Simpson's diversity index across productive rearrangements. The immuneACCESS repertoire file appears here via TCRdb, limited to in-frame rearrangements. These files lack a portion of the clones; in checked studies, under half of the deficit traces to unresolved V genes, and the cause of the others is not known. The DNA was the basis for D and trimming; V, J and clone size are from that table. This sample comprises about 98,000 clones, 82% of them detected only once. The ten biggest clones cover roughly a tenth of the sample.

Turning to this clone: Its antigen is not yet known. There are no base qualities to consult, and no much larger clone falls within one base.

Rearrangement joined TRBV5-1 to TRBJ1-1, with TRBD1 as a weak D call on 5 bases. The sample was peripheral blood. This sequence originates from a man aged 65-85 years with active or convalescent COVID-19. This receptor has the CDR3 CASSPAGITEAFF. Here is the DNA: TGCGCCAGCAGCCCGGCAGGGATCACTGAAGCTTTCTTT.